The clone carrying this TCR beta chain was counted a single time. How the authors handled the data: The authors estimated nucleated cell counts from reference gene primer amplification. TCRdb's copy holds only in-frame clones and misses some; the assay was immunoSEQ multiplex PCR. V and J calls and clone size follow that table, whereas D and trimming were derived from the DNA. The sample records tens of thousands of clones, around nine tenths being singletons. Germline CDR1 and CDR2: SNHLY and FYNNEI. The length of the CDR3 is 16 residues. Trimming removed 7 bases from V and 0 bases from J; junction bases left unmatched: 6. This record comes from a study of blood T cell repertoires in COVID-19. The wider study: From the United States, Italy and Spain came samples of acute and convalescent COVID-19. T cells, B-cell-depleted T cells, or PBMCs provided the cDNA or gDNA that served as material.

The source of this sequence is a man older than 75 with active or convalescent COVID-19. V gene TRBV2 combines with J gene TRBJ2-1; 10 bases line up with TRBD2. Sequencing input: peripheral blood. Here the CDR3 reads CASMLAGAPSYNEQFF. CDR3 nucleotides: TGTGCCAGCATGCTAGCGGGAGCTCCCTCCTACAATGAGCAGTTCTTC. Full variable domain (outside the CDR3, taken from reference TRBV2 and TRBJ2-1): EPEVTQTPSHQVTQMGQEVILRCVPISNHLYFYWYRQILGQKVEFLVSFYNNEISEKSEIFDDQFSVERPDGSNFTLKIRSTKLEDSAMYFCASMLAGAPSYNEQFFGPGTRLTVL.